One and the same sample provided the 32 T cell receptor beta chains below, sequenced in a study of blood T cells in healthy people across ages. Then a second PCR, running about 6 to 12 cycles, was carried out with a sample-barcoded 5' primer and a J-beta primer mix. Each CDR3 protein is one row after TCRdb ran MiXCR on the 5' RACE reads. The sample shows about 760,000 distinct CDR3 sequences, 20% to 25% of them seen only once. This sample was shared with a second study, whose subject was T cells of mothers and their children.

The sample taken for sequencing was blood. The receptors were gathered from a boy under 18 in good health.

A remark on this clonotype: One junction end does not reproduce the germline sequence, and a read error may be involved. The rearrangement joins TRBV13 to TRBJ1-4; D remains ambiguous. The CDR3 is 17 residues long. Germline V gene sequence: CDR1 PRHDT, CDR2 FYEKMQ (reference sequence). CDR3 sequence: CASSFRRLDATSEKLFF. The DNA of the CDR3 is TGTGCCAGCAGCTTCCGGAGGCTTGATGCAACTAGTGAAAAACTGTTTTTT.

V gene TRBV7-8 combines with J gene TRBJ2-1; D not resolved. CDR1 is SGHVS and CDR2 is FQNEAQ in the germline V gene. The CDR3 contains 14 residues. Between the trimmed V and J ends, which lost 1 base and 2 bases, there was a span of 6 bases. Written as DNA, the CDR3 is TGTGCCAGCAGCTTAGTGAGCGCCTACAATGAGCAGTTCTTC. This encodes CASSLVSAYNEQFF.

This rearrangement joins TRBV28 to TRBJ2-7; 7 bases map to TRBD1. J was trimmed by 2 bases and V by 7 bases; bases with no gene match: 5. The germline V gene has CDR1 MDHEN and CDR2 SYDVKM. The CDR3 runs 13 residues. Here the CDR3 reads CASTGQDPYEQYF. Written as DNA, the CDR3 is TGTGCCAGCACCGGACAGGACCCCTACGAGCAGTACTTC. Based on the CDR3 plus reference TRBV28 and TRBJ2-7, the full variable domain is DVKVTQSSRYLVKRTGEKVFLECVQDMDHENMFWYRQDPGLGLRLIYFSYDVKMKEKGDIPEGYSVSREKKERFSLILESASTNQTSMYLCASTGQDPYEQYFGPGTRLTVT.

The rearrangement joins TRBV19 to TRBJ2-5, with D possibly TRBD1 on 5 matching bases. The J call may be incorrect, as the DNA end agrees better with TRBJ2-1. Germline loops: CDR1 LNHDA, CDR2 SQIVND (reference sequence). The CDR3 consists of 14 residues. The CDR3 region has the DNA TGTGCCAGTAGTATGGGGCAGTACTACAATGAGCAGTTCTTC. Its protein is CASSMGQYYNEQFF.

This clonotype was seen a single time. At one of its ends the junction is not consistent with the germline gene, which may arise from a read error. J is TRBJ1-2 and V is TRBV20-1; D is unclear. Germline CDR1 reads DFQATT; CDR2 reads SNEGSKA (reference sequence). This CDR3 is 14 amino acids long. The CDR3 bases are TGCAGTGCTAGAGATCAAGAGGGTTACGATGGCTACGCCTTC. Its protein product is CSARDQEGYDGYAF.

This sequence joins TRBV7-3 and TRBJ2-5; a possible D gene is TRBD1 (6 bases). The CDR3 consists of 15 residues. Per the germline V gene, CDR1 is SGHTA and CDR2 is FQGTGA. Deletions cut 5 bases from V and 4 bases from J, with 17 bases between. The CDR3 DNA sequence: TGTGCCAGCAGCATTCTAACAGGGAAGGGAGAGACCCAGTACTTC. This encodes CASSILTGKGETQYF.

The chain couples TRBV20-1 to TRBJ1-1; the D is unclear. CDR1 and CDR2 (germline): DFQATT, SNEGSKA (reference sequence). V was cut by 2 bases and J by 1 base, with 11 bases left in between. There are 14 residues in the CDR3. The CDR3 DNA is TGCAGTGCTAGACCCGTGACTGGGAACACTGAAGCTTTCTTT. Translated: CSARPVTGNTEAFF.

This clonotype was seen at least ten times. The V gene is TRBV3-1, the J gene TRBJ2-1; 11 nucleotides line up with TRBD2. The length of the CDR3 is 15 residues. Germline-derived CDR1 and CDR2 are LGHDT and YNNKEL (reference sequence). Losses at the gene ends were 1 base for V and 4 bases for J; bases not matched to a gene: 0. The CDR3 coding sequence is TGTGCCAGCAGCCAAGGACTAGCGGGGTACAATGAGCAGTTCTTC. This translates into CASSQGLAGYNEQFF.

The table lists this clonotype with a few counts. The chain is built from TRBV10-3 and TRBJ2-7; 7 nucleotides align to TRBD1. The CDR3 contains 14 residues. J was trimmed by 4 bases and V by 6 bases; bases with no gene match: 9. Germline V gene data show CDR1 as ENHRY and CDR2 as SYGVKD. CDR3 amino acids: CAIRETGKTYEQYF. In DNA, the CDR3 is TGTGCCATCAGGGAGACAGGGAAAACTTACGAGCAGTACTTC.

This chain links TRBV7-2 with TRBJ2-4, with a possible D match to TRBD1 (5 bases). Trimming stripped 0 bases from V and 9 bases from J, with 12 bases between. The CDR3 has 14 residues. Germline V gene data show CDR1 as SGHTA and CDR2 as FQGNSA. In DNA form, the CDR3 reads TGTGCCAGCAGCTTAGCAGAAGGGGTTGGCATTCAGTACTTC. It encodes CASSLAEGVGIQYF.

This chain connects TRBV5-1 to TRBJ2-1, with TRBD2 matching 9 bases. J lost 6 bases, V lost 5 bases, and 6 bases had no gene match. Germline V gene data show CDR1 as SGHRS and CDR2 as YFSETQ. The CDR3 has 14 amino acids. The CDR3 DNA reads TGCGCCAGCAGTCGACTAGCGGACCCCAATGAGCAGTTCTTC. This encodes CASSRLADPNEQFF.

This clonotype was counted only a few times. This CDR3 reads CASSLARAQIQETQYF. In DNA form, the CDR3 reads TGTGCCAGCAGTTTAGCGAGAGCACAAATCCAAGAGACCCAGTACTTC. The V and J genes are TRBV2 and TRBJ2-5; weak D call: TRBD2 (5 bases). Germline-derived CDR1 and CDR2 are SNHLY and FYNNEI. This CDR3 is 16 amino acids long. Trimming removed 5 bases at V and 1 base at J, with 17 bases between.

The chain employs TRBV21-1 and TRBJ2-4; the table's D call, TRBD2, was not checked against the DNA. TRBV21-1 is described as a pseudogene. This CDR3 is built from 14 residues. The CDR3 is CASNPSGTRDIQYF. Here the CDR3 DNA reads TGTGCCAGCAACCCCTCCGGGACTAGAGACATTCAGTACTTC.

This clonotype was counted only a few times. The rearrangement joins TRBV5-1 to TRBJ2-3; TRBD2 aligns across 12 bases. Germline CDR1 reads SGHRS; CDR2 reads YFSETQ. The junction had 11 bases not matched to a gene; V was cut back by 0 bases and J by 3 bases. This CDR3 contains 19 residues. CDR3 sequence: CASSLEAPSGGASTDTQYF. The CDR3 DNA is TGCGCCAGCAGCTTGGAGGCGCCTAGCGGGGGGGCCAGTACAGATACGCAGTATTTT.

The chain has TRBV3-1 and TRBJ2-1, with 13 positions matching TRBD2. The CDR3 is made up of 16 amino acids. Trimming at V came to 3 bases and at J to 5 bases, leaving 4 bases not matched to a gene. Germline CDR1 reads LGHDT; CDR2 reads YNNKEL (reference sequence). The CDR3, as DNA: TGTGCCAGCAGCCAGGGACTAGCGGGGCAACACAATGAGCAGTTCTTC. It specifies CASSQGLAGQHNEQFF.

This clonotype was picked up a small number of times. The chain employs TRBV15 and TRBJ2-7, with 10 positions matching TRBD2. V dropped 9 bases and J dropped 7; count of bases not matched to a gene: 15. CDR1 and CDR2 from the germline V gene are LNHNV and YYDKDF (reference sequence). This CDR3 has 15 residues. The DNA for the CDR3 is TGTGCCACGACCCCGGGACTAGCGTCGTCGGGGGAGCAGTACTTC. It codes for CATTPGLASSGEQYF.

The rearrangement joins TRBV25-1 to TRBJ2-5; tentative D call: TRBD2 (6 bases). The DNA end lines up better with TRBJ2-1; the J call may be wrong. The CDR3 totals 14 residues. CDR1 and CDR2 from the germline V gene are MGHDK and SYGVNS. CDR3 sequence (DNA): TGTGCCAGCAGCCTAGCTAGCGCCATCAATGAGCAGTTCTTC. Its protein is CASSLASAINEQFF.

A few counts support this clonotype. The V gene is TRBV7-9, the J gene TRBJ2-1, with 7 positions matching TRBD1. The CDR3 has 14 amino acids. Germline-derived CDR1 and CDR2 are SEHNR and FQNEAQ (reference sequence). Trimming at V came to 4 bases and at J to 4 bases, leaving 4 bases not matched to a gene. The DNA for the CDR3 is TGTGCCAGCAGCTCCCCGGGACAGTACAATGAGCAGTTCTTC. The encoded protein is CASSSPGQYNEQFF.

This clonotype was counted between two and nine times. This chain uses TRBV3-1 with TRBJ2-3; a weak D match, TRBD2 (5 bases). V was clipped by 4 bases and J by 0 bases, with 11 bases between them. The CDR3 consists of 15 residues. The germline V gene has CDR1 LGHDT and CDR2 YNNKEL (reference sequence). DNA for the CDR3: TGTGCCAGCAGCCCCCGAGGGCCTAGCACAGATACGCAGTATTTT. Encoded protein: CASSPRGPSTDTQYF.

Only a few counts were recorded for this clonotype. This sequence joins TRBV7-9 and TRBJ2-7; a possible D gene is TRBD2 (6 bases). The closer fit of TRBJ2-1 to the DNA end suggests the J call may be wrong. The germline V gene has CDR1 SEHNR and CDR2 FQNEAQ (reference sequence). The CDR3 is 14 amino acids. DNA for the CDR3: TGTGCCAGCAGCTTAGGGGGACTGGGCAATGAGCAGTTCTTC. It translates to CASSLGGLGNEQFF.

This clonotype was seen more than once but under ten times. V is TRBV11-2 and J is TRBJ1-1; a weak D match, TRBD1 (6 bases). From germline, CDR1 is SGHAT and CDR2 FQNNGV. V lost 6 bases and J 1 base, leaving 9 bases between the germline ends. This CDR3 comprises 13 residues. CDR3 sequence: CASRQTGNTEAFF. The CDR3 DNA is TGTGCCAGCAGGCAGACAGGGAACACTGAAGCTTTCTTT.

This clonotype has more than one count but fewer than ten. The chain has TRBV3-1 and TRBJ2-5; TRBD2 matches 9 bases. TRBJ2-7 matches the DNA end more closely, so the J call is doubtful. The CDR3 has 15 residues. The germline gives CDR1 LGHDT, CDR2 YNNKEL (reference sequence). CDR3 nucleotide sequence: TGTGCCAGCTCTGGAGGACTAGCGTACTCCTACGAGCAGTACTTC. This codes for CASSGGLAYSYEQYF.

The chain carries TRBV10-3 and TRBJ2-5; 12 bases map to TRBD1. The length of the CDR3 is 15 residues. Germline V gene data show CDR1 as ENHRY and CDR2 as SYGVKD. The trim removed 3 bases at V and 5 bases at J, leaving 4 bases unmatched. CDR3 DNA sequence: TGTGCCATCAGTGATCGGGACAGGGGGCAGGAGACCCAGTACTTC. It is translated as CAISDRDRGQETQYF.

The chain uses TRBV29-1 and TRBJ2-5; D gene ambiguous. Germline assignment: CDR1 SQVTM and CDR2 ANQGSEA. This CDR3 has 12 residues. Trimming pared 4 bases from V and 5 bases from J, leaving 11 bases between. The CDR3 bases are TGCAGCGTTGCTCCCGACGGCGAGACCCAGTACTTC. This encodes CSVAPDGETQYF.

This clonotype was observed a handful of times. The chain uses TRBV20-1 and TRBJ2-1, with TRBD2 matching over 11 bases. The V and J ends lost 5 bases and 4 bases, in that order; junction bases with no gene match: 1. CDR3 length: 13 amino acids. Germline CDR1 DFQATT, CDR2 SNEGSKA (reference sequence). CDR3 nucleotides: TGCAGTGCTGGGACTAGCGGTTACAATGAGCAGTTCTTC. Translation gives CSAGTSGYNEQFF.

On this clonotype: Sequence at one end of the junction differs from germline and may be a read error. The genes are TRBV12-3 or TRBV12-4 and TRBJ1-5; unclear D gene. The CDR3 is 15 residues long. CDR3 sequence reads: CACSSEVKGNQPQHF. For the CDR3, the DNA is TGTGCCTGCAGTTCCGAGGTAAAGGGCAATCAGCCCCAGCATTTT.

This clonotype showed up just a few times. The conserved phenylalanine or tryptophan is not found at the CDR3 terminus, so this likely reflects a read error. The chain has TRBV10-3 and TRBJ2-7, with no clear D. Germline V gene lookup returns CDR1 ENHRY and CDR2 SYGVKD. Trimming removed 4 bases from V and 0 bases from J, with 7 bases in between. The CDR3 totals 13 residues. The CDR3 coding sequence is TGTGCCATCAGTGCGGGCAGCTCCTACGAGCAGTACCTC. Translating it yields CAISAGSSYEQYL.

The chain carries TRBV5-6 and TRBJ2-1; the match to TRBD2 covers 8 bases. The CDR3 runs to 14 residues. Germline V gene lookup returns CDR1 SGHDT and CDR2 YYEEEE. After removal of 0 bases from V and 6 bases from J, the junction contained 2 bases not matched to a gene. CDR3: CASSLGGTSNEQFF. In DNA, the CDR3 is TGTGCCAGCAGCTTGGGTGGGACTAGCAATGAGCAGTTCTTC.

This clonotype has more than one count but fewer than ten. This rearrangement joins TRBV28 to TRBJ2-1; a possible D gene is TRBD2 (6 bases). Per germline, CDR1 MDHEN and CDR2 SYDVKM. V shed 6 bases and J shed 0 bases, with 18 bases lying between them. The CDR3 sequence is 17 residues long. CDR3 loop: CASSPSSGRFSYNEQFF. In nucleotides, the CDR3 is TGTGCCAGCAGCCCTTCGTCGGGGAGGTTCTCCTACAATGAGCAGTTCTTC. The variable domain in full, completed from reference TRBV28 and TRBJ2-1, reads DVKVTQSSRYLVKRTGEKVFLECVQDMDHENMFWYRQDPGLGLRLIYFSYDVKMKEKGDIPEGYSVSREKKERFSLILESASTNQTSMYLCASSPSSGRFSYNEQFFGPGTRLTVL.

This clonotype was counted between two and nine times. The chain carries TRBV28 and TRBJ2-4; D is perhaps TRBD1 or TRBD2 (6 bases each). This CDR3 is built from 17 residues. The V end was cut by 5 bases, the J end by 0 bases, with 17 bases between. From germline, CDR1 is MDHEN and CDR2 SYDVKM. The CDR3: CASSGTRGGLAKNIQYF. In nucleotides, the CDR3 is TGTGCCAGCAGTGGTACGCGTGGGGGGCTAGCCAAAAACATTCAGTACTTC.

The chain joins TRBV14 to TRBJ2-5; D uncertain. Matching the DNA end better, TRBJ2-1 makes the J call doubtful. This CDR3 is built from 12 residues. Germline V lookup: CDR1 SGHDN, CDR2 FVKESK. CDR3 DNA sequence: TGTGCCAGCAGCCACCCGGGTCGTGAGCAGTTCTTC. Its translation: CASSHPGREQFF.

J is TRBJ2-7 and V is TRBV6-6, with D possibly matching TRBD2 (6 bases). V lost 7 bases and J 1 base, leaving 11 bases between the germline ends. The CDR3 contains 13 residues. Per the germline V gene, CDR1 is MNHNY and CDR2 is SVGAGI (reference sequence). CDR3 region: CASMRETSYEQYF. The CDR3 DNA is TGTGCCAGCATGCGGGAAACATCCTACGAGCAGTACTTC.